These 6 T cell receptor beta chains were sequenced from one sample in a study of cytomegalovirus exposure and HLA in healthy donors. The method was immunoSEQ multiplex PCR; TCRdb's version includes in-frame clones alone and lacks a portion of them. The sample holds approximately 160,000 clones, 70% to 90% seen once. The source material was PBMCs. These receptors originate from a man in his thirties or forties in good health and CMV-seropositive.

This chain uses TRBV5-4 with TRBJ1-2; D gene uncertain. Germline CDR1 SGHNT, CDR2 YYREEE (reference sequence). V gave up 0 bases and J gave up 4 bases, with 13 bases separating them. This CDR3 has 15 residues. This chain's CDR3 is CASSLVGGLGYGYTF. As DNA, the CDR3 is TGTGCCAGCAGCTTGGTGGGAGGGCTAGGCTATGGCTACACCTTC.

This chain uses TRBV9 with TRBJ2-2, with a tentative D call TRBD2 (5 bases). This CDR3 is built from 15 residues. Germline loops: CDR1 SGDLS, CDR2 YYNGEE. Trimming took 0 bases from V and 2 from J, leaving 8 bases between them. The CDR3 bases are TGTGCCAGCAGCGTAGGCAGCGGAAACACCGGGGAGCTGTTTTTT. Translated: CASSVGSGNTGELFF.

A single count supports this clone. The V call is TRBV7-2, the J call TRBJ2-3; 9 bases are shared with TRBD2. Germline CDR1 is SGHTA and CDR2 is FQGNSA. V lost 1 base to trimming and J lost 7 bases; unmatched junction nucleotides: 12. The CDR3 extends over 17 amino acids. CDR3 DNA sequence: TGTGCCAGCAGCTTAGTTGTCCCTAGCGGGACTGTAAATACGCAGTATTTT. It codes for CASSLVVPSGTVNTQYF. The full variable domain, rest sourced from reference TRBV7-2 and TRBJ2-3, is GAGVSQSPSNKVTEKGKDVELRCDPISGHTALYWYRQSLGQGLEFLIYFQGNSAPDKSGLPSDRFSAERTGGSVSTLTIQRTQQEDSAVYLCASSLVVPSGTVNTQYFGPGTRLTVL.

This clone was detected a few times. The chain joins TRBV7-9 to TRBJ1-2; no definite D call. The CDR3 has 14 residues. The germline gives CDR1 SEHNR, CDR2 FQNEAQ (reference sequence). The germline V and J ends were trimmed by 4 bases and 4 bases, with 13 bases remaining between them. The CDR3 region has the DNA TGTGCCAGCAGCTACCCAGAGGCGATCTATGGCTACACCTTC. Its protein is CASSYPEAIYGYTF.

The CDR3: CASSQEAGLGEQYF. DNA of the CDR3: TGCGCCAGCAGCCAAGAAGCAGGGCTGGGCGAGCAGTACTTC. The chain carries TRBV4-3 and TRBJ2-7; tentative D call: TRBD1 (5 bases). Germline V gene sequence: CDR1 LGHNA, CDR2 YSLEER. Deletions cut 0 bases from V and 6 bases from J, with 12 bases between. This CDR3 is 14 amino acids long.

This chain links TRBV19 with TRBJ2-7; possibly TRBD2 for D (5 bases). The CDR3 runs 13 residues. Germline CDR1 and CDR2: LNHDA and SQIVND (reference sequence). Trimming left V 4 bases short and J 1 base short, with 8 bases between. CDR3 nucleotide sequence: TGTGCCAGTAGTACAGGACTTTCCTACGAGCAGTACTTC. Amino acids: CASSTGLSYEQYF.